These 21 T cell receptor beta chains were sequenced from one sample in a study of blood T cell repertoires in COVID-19. Profiled with immunoSEQ multiplex PCR; TCRdb holds only in-frame clones, not every one. Here the sample spans some 150,000 clones, approximately 80% being singletons. Sequencing was carried out using peripheral blood. These receptors all stem from a woman aged 45-59 years in a cohort sampled during active or convalescent COVID-19.

The V call is TRBV4-3, the J call TRBJ1-5, with TRBD1 matching 7 bases. J gave up 7 bases and V 0 bases, and 6 bases lay outside the gene matches. The CDR3 sequence is 15 residues long. Germline-derived CDR1 and CDR2 are LGHNA and YSLEER. The CDR3 DNA reads as TGCGCCAGCAGCCAAGATACTGACAGGGTACAGCCCCAGCATTTT. Residues: CASSQDTDRVQPQHF.

This clone came up a few times. V gene TRBV4-3 combines with J gene TRBJ2-2; the match to TRBD1 covers 10 bases. Germline loops: CDR1 LGHNA, CDR2 YSLEER. Unmatched junction bases numbered 8, after V lost 7 bases and J lost 6 bases. This CDR3 contains 15 residues. Here the CDR3 DNA reads TGCGCCAGCACTGTTGACAGGGGGCGTCCCGGGGAGCTGTTTTTT. Translated, it gives CASTVDRGRPGELFF.

This clone was observed many times. The chain combines TRBV3-1 (or the pseudogene TRBV3-2) with TRBJ2-2, with 10 bases identical to TRBD1. The CDR3 consists of 13 residues. The V segment lost 6 bases and the J segment 5 bases; nucleotides outside the gene matches: 0. CDR1 LGHDT and CDR2 YNNKEL come from the germline V gene (reference sequence). CDR3 region: CASRGQGTGELFF. CDR3 sequence (DNA): TGTGCCAGCAGGGGACAGGGGACCGGGGAGCTGTTTTTT.

The chain uses TRBV4-3 and TRBJ1-2; 8 bases are shared with TRBD1. The CDR3 length is 15 residues. The V and J ends lost 1 base and 10 bases, in that order; junction bases with no gene match: 11. Germline CDR1 reads LGHNA; CDR2 reads YSLEER. The CDR3 spells CASSQGNQGAFDYTF. CDR3 in DNA: TGCGCCAGCAGCCAAGGAAACCAGGGGGCGTTTGACTACACCTTC.

This chain joins TRBV25-1 and TRBJ1-6; TRBD1 matches at 7 bases. The CDR3 runs to 15 residues. Germline V gives CDR1 MGHDK, CDR2 SYGVNS. The V segment lost 8 bases and the J segment 6 bases; nucleotides outside the gene matches: 10. The CDR3 spells CASAPPGQTNSPLHF. CDR3 nucleotides: TGTGCCAGCGCCCCTCCGGGACAGACTAATTCACCCCTCCACTTT.

The chain employs TRBV12-5 and TRBJ1-1; D is perhaps TRBD1 (5 bases). Germline V CDR1 and CDR2: LGHNT, FRNRAP. V was shortened by 0 bases and J by 1 base, with 9 bases between the two germline ends. The CDR3 spans 15 residues. The DNA of the CDR3 is TGTGCTAGTGGTTTGGTGCAGGGAGGGAACACTGAAGCTTTCTTT. It translates to CASGLVQGGNTEAFF.

This clone has more than one count but fewer than ten. This specimen includes other DNA sequences encoding the same CDR3. This sequence joins TRBV19 and TRBJ2-3; 11 bases are shared with TRBD2. Per the germline V gene, CDR1 is LNHDA and CDR2 is SQIVND (reference sequence). The CDR3 contains 15 residues. V gave up 3 bases and J gave up 1 base; unmatched junction bases: 0. The CDR3 bases are TGTGCCAGTAGTATGGGACTAGCGGGCACAGATACGCAGTATTTT. Encoded protein: CASSMGLAGTDTQYF.

The V gene is TRBV7-2, the J gene TRBJ2-3; 7 bases match TRBD1. This CDR3 comprises 14 residues. From germline, CDR1 is SGHTA and CDR2 FQGNSA. The J segment lost 3 bases and the V segment lost 5 bases, leaving 5 bases of the junction unmatched. In DNA, the CDR3 is TGTGCCAGCAGCCCGGGGACAGTTACAGATACGCAGTATTTT. It specifies CASSPGTVTDTQYF.

A single count supports this clone. The J gene is TRBJ1-3, the V gene TRBV10-1; no definite D call. CDR3 length: 13 amino acids. The germline V gene has CDR1 WNHNN and CDR2 SYGVQD (reference sequence). Trimming took off 10 bases at V and 2 bases at J, with 12 bases between the two ends. In DNA, the CDR3 is TGCGCCATTACCAAGGAGGCTGGAAACACCATATATTTT. This gives the protein CAITKEAGNTIYF.

The gene calls are TRBV5-5 and TRBJ1-6; D not certain. This CDR3 has 16 residues. Germline loops: CDR1 SGHKS, CDR2 YYEKEE (reference sequence). V lost 5 bases to trimming and J lost 7 bases, with 19 bases between them. The CDR3 DNA sequence: TGTGCCAGCAGGTACGGTGGTAGACTTCAAAATTCACCCCTCCACTTT. This gives the protein CASRYGGRLQNSPLHF.

The rearrangement links TRBV14 to TRBJ2-1, with D maybe TRBD2 (5 bases). CDR1 and CDR2 (germline): SGHDN, FVKESK. The CDR3 runs 13 residues. V shed 6 bases and J shed 0 bases, with 6 bases lying between them. In DNA form, the CDR3 reads TGTGCCAGCAGACGGGACTCCTACAATGAGCAGTTCTTC. Translation gives CASRRDSYNEQFF.

This chain uses TRBV30 with TRBJ2-3; weak D call: TRBD1 (7 bases). This CDR3 is 14 amino acids long. Trimming pared 5 bases from V and 5 bases from J, leaving 17 bases between. Germline V gene sequence: CDR1 GTSNPN, CDR2 SVGIG (reference sequence). CDR3 protein: CAWEVAGGIDTQYF. The DNA of the CDR3 is TGTGCCTGGGAAGTGGCAGGGGGGATAGATACGCAGTATTTT. The full variable domain, rest sourced from reference TRBV30 and TRBJ2-3, is SQTIHQWPATLVQPVGSPLSLECTVEGTSNPNLYWYRQAAGRGLQLLFYSVGIGQISSEVPQNLSASRPQDRQFILSSKKLLLSDSGFYLCAWEVAGGIDTQYFGPGTRLTVL.

This clone was seen a few times. This chain joins TRBV6-5 and TRBJ2-1, with a possible D match to TRBD1 (5 bases). Germline V gene lookup returns CDR1 MNHEY and CDR2 SVGAGI. The CDR3 runs to 14 residues. With 6 bases removed from V and 7 bases from J, the gap between germline ends came to 16 bases. This CDR3 reads CASRPEGRTNEQFF. CDR3 bases: TGTGCCAGCAGACCTGAAGGACGGACAAATGAGCAGTTCTTC.

The CDR3: CASSQGGGETFF. CDR3 in DNA: TGTGCCAGCAGCCAAGGGGGCGGGGAAACTTTCTTT. The gene calls are TRBV3-1 (or the pseudogene TRBV3-2) and TRBJ1-1; D may be TRBD1 (5 bases). Germline CDR1 LGHDT, CDR2 YNNKEL (reference sequence). Trimming stripped 1 base from V and 12 bases from J, with 12 bases between. The length of the CDR3 is 12 residues.

There are a few counts of this clone. This chain connects TRBV5-1 to TRBJ1-1; 7 nucleotides align to TRBD1. Losses at the gene ends were 1 base for V and 2 bases for J; bases not matched to a gene: 5. CDR1 and CDR2 from the germline V gene are SGHRS and YFSETQ. The CDR3 is 15 residues long. CDR3 in amino acids: CASSLQDRSNTEAFF. The CDR3 region has the DNA TGCGCCAGCAGCTTGCAGGACAGGAGCAACACTGAAGCTTTCTTT.

V usage is TRBV19 and J usage is TRBJ2-1; maybe TRBD1 (5 bases). The CDR3 spans 15 residues. Trimming left V 1 base short and J 6 bases short, with 13 bases between. Germline assignment: CDR1 LNHDA and CDR2 SQIVND (reference sequence). The CDR3 is CASSIGGWTGNEQFF. Here the CDR3 DNA reads TGTGCCAGTAGTATAGGGGGCTGGACGGGCAATGAGCAGTTCTTC.

The chain uses TRBV6-5 and TRBJ2-7; maybe TRBD1 (6 bases). With 6 bases removed from V and 11 bases from J, the gap between germline ends came to 26 bases. Germline V gene lookup returns CDR1 MNHEY and CDR2 SVGAGI. This CDR3 comprises 15 residues. The CDR3 DNA reads as TGTGCCAGCAGGAGTGAACAGGGTAGGACCGAGCAGGAGTACTTC. Translation: CASRSEQGRTEQEYF.

The CDR3 spells CASSEGVRGGQPQHF. The CDR3, as DNA: TGTGCCAGCAGTGAGGGGGTGAGGGGAGGACAGCCCCAGCATTTT. The chain combines TRBV6-1 with TRBJ1-5; the D gene is possibly TRBD1 (5 bases). Germline values: CDR1 MNHNS, CDR2 SASEGT. Trimming pared 3 bases from V and 7 bases from J, leaving 16 bases between. This CDR3 spans 15 amino acids.

The chain carries TRBV7-8 and TRBJ2-5; 11 nucleotides line up with TRBD2. In germline, CDR1 is SGHVS, CDR2 FQNEAQ. The trim removed 5 bases at V and 6 bases at J, leaving 8 bases unmatched. The CDR3 is made up of 15 amino acids. The CDR3 sequence: CASSEIAGGPKTQYF. The CDR3 DNA sequence: TGTGCCAGCAGCGAGATAGCGGGGGGGCCAAAGACCCAGTACTTC.

V gene TRBV18 combines with J gene TRBJ1-1; TRBD1 is a possible D gene (5 bases). V lost 2 bases to trimming and J lost 11 bases, with 18 bases between them. In germline, CDR1 is KGHSH, CDR2 LQKENI. The CDR3 consists of 14 residues. Here the CDR3 DNA reads TGTGCCAGCTCACCATTATTGACAGACCTAAAGGCTTTCTTT. This gives the protein CASSPLLTDLKAFF.

This chain connects TRBV7-3 to TRBJ2-2; TRBD1 matches at 7 bases. J gave up 3 bases and V 2 bases, and 3 bases lay outside the gene matches. Germline V CDR1 and CDR2: SGHTA, FQGTGA. The CDR3 has 15 amino acids. The CDR3 nucleotides are TGTGCCAGCAGCTTAGGACAGGTAGACACCGGGGAGCTGTTTTTT. Translation gives CASSLGQVDTGELFF.